This TCR beta chain was captured by sequencing in a study of cytomegalovirus exposure and HLA in healthy donors. Study at large: Prior work identified some 120 million unique TCR beta sequences in 150 million to 200 million T cells.

Broader study findings: DRB1 had the most TCR associations and HLA-C the fewest, a later analysis found, with rates varying by HLA locus. HLA alleles showed associations with 15,000 to 20,000 TCR beta sequences in a later analysis, at a 0.05 false discovery rate.

Concerning this clone: Its target is unknown.

The CDR3 extends over 13 amino acids. Germline CDR1 and CDR2: SGHRS and YFSETQ. V was pared by 3 bases and J by 10 bases, with 16 bases between. Researchers ran the PCR with 60 Vbeta and 13 Jbeta primers. Sequenced by immunoSEQ multiplex PCR; TCRdb stores in-frame clones only, minus some. The sample includes over 100,000 clones, approximately 81% of them seen just once. The sequenced sample consisted of PBMCs. This clonotype was sampled from a woman aged 25 to 45 in good health and CMV-seronegative. This chain links TRBV5-1 with TRBJ1-1, with TRBD1 as a possible D gene (6 bases). CDR3 coding DNA: TGCGCCAGCAGCTCGGGACACGAGGTAACAGCTTTCTTT. This codes for CASSSGHEVTAFF. Full variable domain (remainder filled in from reference TRBV5-1 and TRBJ1-1): KAGVTQTPRYLIKTRGQQVTLSCSPISGHRSVSWYQQTPGQGLQFLFEYFSETQRNKGNFPGRFSGRQFSNSRSEMNVSTLELGDSALYLCASSSGHEVTAFFGQGTRLTVV.